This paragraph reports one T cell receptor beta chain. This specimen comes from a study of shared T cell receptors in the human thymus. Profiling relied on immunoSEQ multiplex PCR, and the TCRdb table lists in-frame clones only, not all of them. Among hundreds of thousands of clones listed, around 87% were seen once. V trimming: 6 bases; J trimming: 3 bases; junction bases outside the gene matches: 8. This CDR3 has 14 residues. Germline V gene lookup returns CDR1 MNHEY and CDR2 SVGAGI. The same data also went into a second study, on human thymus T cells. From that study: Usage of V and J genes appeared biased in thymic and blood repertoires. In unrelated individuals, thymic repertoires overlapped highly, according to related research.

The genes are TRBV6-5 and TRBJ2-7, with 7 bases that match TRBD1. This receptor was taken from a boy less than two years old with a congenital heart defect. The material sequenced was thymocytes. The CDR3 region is CASREGQKSYEQYF. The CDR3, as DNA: TGTGCCAGCAGAGAGGGACAGAAGAGCTACGAGCAGTACTTC.